Each of the 18 T cell receptor beta chains below was sequenced from the same sample in a study of shared clonotypes between healthy human individuals. The data were produced by immunoSEQ multiplex PCR, yet TCRdb's version contains in-frame clones alone and is incomplete. The table shows some 1 million clones, with 65% to 80% occurring only once. Sequenced material: memory CD4+ T cells sorted from blood. The subset here: CD45RA-negative fraction. These receptors came from a man aged 18-30 years in good health.

This clone was detected once. An end of the junction differs from the germline gene, which may be a read error. The chain has TRBV6-5 and TRBJ1-1; D gene unclear. Germline CDR1 reads MNHEY; CDR2 reads SVGAGI. The CDR3 covers 13 residues. In nucleotides, the CDR3 is TGTGCCATCAGTGAGGTCGTGAACACTGAAGCTTTCTTT. Its protein is CAISEVVNTEAFF.

This clone was detected ten times or more. This chain joins TRBV11-2 and TRBJ2-7, with TRBD2 as a possible D gene (7 bases). Germline CDR1 is SGHAT and CDR2 is FQNNGV. The CDR3 contains 14 residues. V gave up 5 bases and J gave up 0 bases, with 11 bases separating them. CDR3 region: CASSPGGHSYEQYF. CDR3 bases: TGTGCCAGCAGCCCCGGGGGGCACTCCTACGAGCAGTACTTC.

This clone was observed once. The chain carries TRBV2 and TRBJ1-1; 12 bases are a match to TRBD1. This CDR3 comprises 14 residues. Trimming took 7 bases from V and 7 from J; bases not matched to a gene: 7. From germline, CDR1 is SNHLY and CDR2 FYNNEI. DNA for the CDR3: TGTGCCAGCACGCTGGGACAGGGGGCCATTGAAGCTTTCTTT. Translated: CASTLGQGAIEAFF.

The V gene is TRBV7-9, the J gene TRBJ1-1, with D possibly being TRBD1 (5 bases). V was shortened by 3 bases and J by 4 bases, with 9 bases between the two germline ends. CDR1 is SEHNR and CDR2 is FQNEAQ in the germline V gene (reference sequence). This CDR3 is built from 13 residues. The CDR3 bases are TGTGCCAGCAGCTTGGGGGAATTCACTGAAGCTTTCTTT. The encoded protein is CASSLGEFTEAFF.

This clone was observed once. The chain has TRBV9 and TRBJ2-3, with D tentatively TRBD1 or TRBD2 (5 bases each). CDR1 and CDR2 from the germline V gene are SGDLS and YYNGEE. V gave up 2 bases and J gave up 7 bases, with 11 bases separating them. The CDR3 sequence is 13 residues long. The CDR3 is CASSVGTANTQYF. Written as DNA, the CDR3 is TGTGCCAGCAGCGTCGGGACGGCGAATACGCAGTATTTT. Full variable domain (remainder filled in from reference TRBV9 and TRBJ2-3): DSGVTQTPKHLITATGQRVTLRCSPRSGDLSVYWYQQSLDQGLQFLIQYYNGEERAKGNILERFSAQQFPDLHSELNLSSLELGDSALYFCASSVGTANTQYFGPGTRLTVL.

V is TRBV5-1 and J is TRBJ1-1; no clear D gene. This CDR3 region has 13 residues. Germline CDR1 reads SGHRS; CDR2 reads YFSETQ. Trimming pared 2 bases from V and 2 bases from J, leaving 7 bases between. CDR3 region: CASSFSANTEAFF. DNA of the CDR3: TGCGCCAGCAGCTTCTCGGCTAACACTGAAGCTTTCTTT.

The rearrangement joins TRBV11-2 to TRBJ2-3; 9 bases match TRBD2. The V gene's germline CDR1 is SGHAT and CDR2 FQNNGV. CDR3 length: 18 residues. V shed 5 bases, J shed 2 bases, and the junction held 14 bases outside the gene matches. This CDR3 is CASSPGFRLAADTDTQYF. The CDR3 bases are TGTGCCAGCAGCCCAGGATTTCGACTAGCGGCAGACACAGATACGCAGTATTTT.

This clone came up a few times. The chain employs TRBV5-1 and TRBJ1-4, with D possibly being TRBD1 (6 bases). CDR3 size: 15 residues. V was trimmed by 1 base and J by 4 bases, leaving 11 bases between them. CDR1 is SGHRS and CDR2 is YFSETQ in the germline V gene. CDR3 amino acids: CASSLSSGVNEKLFF. The DNA for the CDR3 is TGCGCCAGCAGCTTGTCTTCAGGGGTTAATGAAAAACTGTTTTTT.

J is TRBJ2-7 and V is TRBV5-1; no clear D. CDR3 length: 14 residues. In germline, CDR1 is SGHRS, CDR2 YFSETQ. The V and J ends lost 3 bases and 2 bases respectively, with 12 bases between them. CDR3 sequence reads: CASSSGLSTYEQYF. The CDR3, as DNA: TGCGCCAGCAGCTCGGGTTTATCGACCTACGAGCAGTACTTC.

The V gene is TRBV7-9, the J gene TRBJ2-5, with no clear D. V lost 3 bases and J 5 bases, leaving 13 bases between the germline ends. Germline values: CDR1 SEHNR, CDR2 FQNEAQ (reference sequence). The length of the CDR3 is 14 residues. The CDR3, as DNA: TGTGCCAGCAGCTTTGGTCTGGGATCGGAGACCCAGTACTTC. Encoded protein: CASSFGLGSETQYF.

This chain connects TRBV5-1 to TRBJ1-2; the D gene is possibly TRBD1 (5 bases). This CDR3 spans 14 amino acids. Trimming removed 3 bases at V and 8 bases at J, with 17 bases between. Germline CDR1 reads SGHRS; CDR2 reads YFSETQ. The CDR3 loop is CASSSNQGEGGYTF. The DNA for the CDR3 is TGCGCCAGCAGCTCCAATCAGGGAGAAGGAGGCTACACCTTC.

V is TRBV7-8 and J is TRBJ1-1; D gene unclear. Trimming took off 1 base at V and 8 bases at J, with 11 bases between the two ends. The CDR3 is 13 amino acids. The germline gives CDR1 SGHVS, CDR2 FQNEAQ. The CDR3 reads CASSLGPGREAFF. CDR3 nucleotides: TGTGCCAGCAGCTTAGGGCCAGGCCGCGAAGCTTTCTTT.

This chain uses TRBV30 with TRBJ2-7; tentatively, D is TRBD1 (6 bases). Between the trimmed V and J ends, which lost 5 bases and 5 bases, there was a span of 13 bases. Looked up from germline, CDR1 is GTSNPN and CDR2 is SVGIG (reference sequence). The CDR3 length is 12 residues. This chain's CDR3 is CAWGGQRHEQYF. DNA of the CDR3: TGTGCCTGGGGTGGACAGCGCCACGAGCAGTACTTC. Full variable domain (remainder filled in from reference TRBV30 and TRBJ2-7): SQTIHQWPATLVQPVGSPLSLECTVEGTSNPNLYWYRQAAGRGLQLLFYSVGIGQISSEVPQNLSASRPQDRQFILSSKKLLLSDSGFYLCAWGGQRHEQYFGPGTRLTVT.

J is TRBJ2-3 and V is TRBV5-1; 11 bases map to TRBD2. The CDR3 runs 16 residues. From germline, CDR1 is SGHRS and CDR2 YFSETQ. With V trimmed by 5 bases and J by 4 bases, 9 bases remained unmatched. The CDR3 loop reads CASRTTSGSSPDTQYF. The CDR3 DNA reads as TGCGCCAGCAGAACTACTAGCGGGAGTTCCCCAGATACGCAGTATTTT.

This chain joins TRBV6-6 and TRBJ1-2; D possibly corresponds to TRBD1 (6 bases). CDR1 is MNHNY, CDR2 SVGAGI, per germline (reference sequence). Trimming shortened V by 6 bases and J by 4 bases, and 12 bases separated the two germline ends. This CDR3 spans 13 amino acids. The CDR3 is CASSRQETYGYTF. The CDR3 region has the DNA TGTGCCAGCAGCCGACAGGAGACCTATGGCTACACCTTC.

The chain employs TRBV19 and TRBJ1-5; D possibly corresponds to TRBD1 (5 bases). V shed 1 base and J shed 0 bases, with 13 bases lying between them. Germline V gene sequence: CDR1 LNHDA, CDR2 SQIVND (reference sequence). This CDR3 has 17 residues. The CDR3 DNA reads as TGTGCCAGTAGTATAGGGGGACGGTTGTATAGCAATCAGCCCCAGCATTTT. This sequence encodes CASSIGGRLYSNQPQHF.

The genes are TRBV28 and TRBJ2-5; 12 bases align to TRBD2. Germline values: CDR1 MDHEN, CDR2 SYDVKM. The CDR3 is made up of 14 amino acids. The junction had 2 bases not matched to a gene; V was cut back by 4 bases and J by 5 bases. The CDR3 reads CASSWGTSGETQYF. CDR3 DNA: TGTGCCAGCAGTTGGGGGACTAGCGGGGAGACCCAGTACTTC.

The V call is TRBV10-3, the J call TRBJ2-1; TRBD2 agrees at 9 bases. The CDR3 contains 16 residues. Germline loops: CDR1 ENHRY, CDR2 SYGVKD. V gave up 2 bases and J gave up 9 bases; unmatched junction bases: 11. The CDR3 nucleotides are TGTGCCATCAGTGAGCCGAGCAGCGGGAGGATTGGTGAGCAGTTCTTC. Amino acid sequence: CAISEPSSGRIGEQFF.